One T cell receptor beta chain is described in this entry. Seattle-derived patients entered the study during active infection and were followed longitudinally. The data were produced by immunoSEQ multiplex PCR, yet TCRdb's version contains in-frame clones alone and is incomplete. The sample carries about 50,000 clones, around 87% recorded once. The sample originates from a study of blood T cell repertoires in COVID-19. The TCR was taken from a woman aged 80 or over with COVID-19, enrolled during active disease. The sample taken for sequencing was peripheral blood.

CDR3 region: CASSATLGGSSYNEQFF. The CDR3, as DNA: TGTGCCAGCAGCGCGACGCTCGGGGGAAGCTCCTACAATGAGCAGTTCTTC. The chain combines TRBV11-2 with TRBJ2-1; D is possibly TRBD2 (6 bases). The germline gives CDR1 SGHAT, CDR2 FQNNGV. Trimming removed 5 bases from V and 0 bases from J, with 17 bases in between. The CDR3 is 17 residues long.